This TCR beta chain was recorded in a study of spatial heterogeneity in lung cancer (dated by TCRdb to between 2019 and 2020). For context, the study as a whole: Beta-chain transcripts were consistently detected in greater numbers than alpha-chain transcripts, which likely reflects a higher abundance of beta-chain transcripts. Nonsynonymous mutation counts, determined by whole-exome sequencing of tumor tissue, were related to TCR repertoire features. At surgery, some 220 tumor regions, approximately 64 matched nontumor lung samples and more than 55 PBMC samples were TCR-sequenced for both alpha and beta chains. In the raw uncorrected reads, each unique combination of TCR and UMI appeared more than ten times on average. The study quantitatively compared TCR alpha and beta repertoires across multiple tumor regions, matched nontumor lung and blood in non-small cell lung cancer. Results the study describes overall, beyond this receptor: Ubiquitous expanded tumor TCRs showed up in blood more often at tumor resection than at routine follow-up. Additional single-cell paired TCR alpha and beta sequencing was considered necessary to confirm, at a functional level, the hypothesis that regional TCRs recognize regional mutations.

This clonotype was seen at least ten times. No antigen is known for it. Base qualities are not provided; no much larger clone lies one nucleotide away. From cysteine to phenylalanine, the CDR3 is 14 amino acids long. Solely the CDR3 DNA is kept, with 42 bases framed from the first base. Per the germline V gene (reference sequence), LGHDT is the CDR1 and YNNKEL is the CDR2. The germline ends are 12 bases apart after V is trimmed by 4 bases and J by 5 bases. The time point label, as the study defines it: sample taken at primary tumor resection. Without any cell sorting, TCR sequencing was performed on whole RNA extracted either from tumor and nontumor lung tissue or from cryopreserved PBMC samples. Samples were obtained from about 75 patients with early-stage, untreated non-small cell lung cancer from the lung TRACERx cohort. Patients were selected for TCR sequencing only if sufficient RNA was available from at least two tumor regions.

The protocol used for the library was 5' RACE. Sequencer: NextSeq 500. The TCR library protocol attached a unique molecular identifier to each TCR cDNA molecule to allow correction of PCR and sequencing errors. For the original study's pipeline: TCR identification, UMI-based error correction and CDR3 extraction were all carried out with Decombinator tools. Expanded TCRs were defined as those above a frequency of 2 per 1,000, corresponding to the top 1% of the tumor frequency distribution. Renyi diversity was computed with the R vegan package after each repertoire had been subsampled 100 times to 5,000 TCRs. CDR3 similarity networks were constructed using string-kernel similarity of amino acid triplets, with links drawn between CDR3s whose pairwise similarity was above 0.82. Through fastp at Q25 and MiXCR, TCRdb rebuilt clones from the public reads, retaining in-frame beta chains. Each entry merges the rows of one CDR3 protein and shows their most common DNA and genes. The V and J calls, along with clone size, are taken from TCRdb and not from the paper's own processing. Across this sample there are about 36,000 distinct CDR3 sequences, with roughly 5.6% seen only once. The ten largest clones represent less than 35% of the sample.

The sample here was PBMCs, taken at surgery. This clonotype originated in a female donor with early-stage non-small cell lung cancer. This sequence uses TRBV3-1 and TRBJ2-1, with the D segment possibly TRBD1 or TRBD2, each aligning over 5 bases. The nucleotide sequence is given as TGTGCCAGCAGCCCCGGGACGACCAACAATGAGCAGTTCTTC. This codes for CASSPGTTNNEQFF.